This entry lists 16 T cell receptor beta chains sequenced from one sample in a study of shared clonotypes between healthy human individuals. This table comes from immunoSEQ multiplex PCR, and its TCRdb copy is limited to in-frame clones, with some not included. The repertoire holds some 660,000 clones, with around 73% as singletons. Sequenced material: memory CD4+ T cells sorted from blood. Subset here: CD45RA-negative fraction. Source of these receptors: a woman in her thirties in good health.

This clone was counted once. The chain couples TRBV27 to TRBJ2-1; maybe TRBD2 (5 bases). From germline, CDR1 is MNHEY and CDR2 SMNVEV (reference sequence). This CDR3 comprises 16 residues. Trimming cost V 2 bases and J 3 bases, with 14 bases left between them. CDR3 nucleotides: TGTGCCAGCAGTTTAGCCGTGAGCGGAATCTACAATGAGCAGTTCTTC. The encoded protein is CASSLAVSGIYNEQFF.

J is TRBJ1-1 and V is TRBV28; D not certain. Germline V gene data show CDR1 as MDHEN and CDR2 as SYDVKM. Between the trimmed V and J ends, which lost 3 bases and 7 bases, there was a span of 9 bases. This CDR3 contains 12 residues. The CDR3 region is CASSLSAYEAFF. The DNA of the CDR3 is TGTGCCAGCAGTTTGTCGGCTTATGAAGCTTTCTTT.

CDR3 loop: CASSDPDRTTNEKLFF. The CDR3 DNA reads as TGTGCCAGCAGTGACCCCGACAGGACAACTAATGAAAAACTGTTTTTT. V gene TRBV25-1 combines with J gene TRBJ1-4; possibly TRBD1 for D (6 bases). Germline-derived CDR1 and CDR2 are MGHDK and SYGVNS. V shed 3 bases and J shed 0 bases, with 11 bases lying between them. This CDR3 comprises 16 residues.

This chain connects TRBV11-2 to TRBJ2-7, with 8 positions matching TRBD1. The CDR3 runs 12 residues. Germline CDR1 and CDR2: SGHAT and FQNNGV. Germline trimming cut 10 bases from V and 1 base from J; bases unmatched to any gene: 3. The CDR3 region has the DNA TGTGCCACAGGACAGGGTTCCTACGAGCAGTACTTC. It yields the protein CATGQGSYEQYF.

The V gene is TRBV6-5, the J gene TRBJ2-2, with TRBD2 matching over 12 bases. The V gene's germline CDR1 is MNHEY and CDR2 SVGAGI. After removal of 2 bases from V and 9 bases from J, the junction contained 4 bases not matched to a gene. The CDR3 covers 15 residues. CDR3 residues: CASSYQTSGRWELFF. The CDR3 region has the DNA TGTGCCAGCAGTTACCAAACTAGCGGGAGGTGGGAGCTGTTTTTT.

The J gene is TRBJ2-7, the V gene TRBV19, with D unclear. Trimming cost V 5 bases and J 2 bases, with 16 bases left between them. The germline V gene encodes CDR1 LNHDA and CDR2 SQIVND (reference sequence). The CDR3 covers 15 residues. CDR3 in DNA: TGTGCCAGTAGTCGGGTTCTTACCACACCCTACGAGCAGTACTTC. This gives the protein CASSRVLTTPYEQYF. The whole variable domain, filled in from reference TRBV19 and TRBJ2-7, reads DGGITQSPKYLFRKEGQNVTLSCEQNLNHDAMYWYRQDPGQGLRLIYYSQIVNDFQKGDIAEGYSVSREKKESFPLTVTSAQKNPTAFYLCASSRVLTTPYEQYFGPGTRLTVT.

The CDR3 loop reads CASSRVPGQGNEQFF. CDR3 nucleotides: TGCGCCAGCAGCCGAGTCCCGGGACAGGGAAATGAGCAGTTCTTC. The rearrangement uses TRBV4-1 and TRBJ2-1; 9 nucleotides match TRBD1. There are 15 residues in the CDR3. Losses at the gene ends were 4 bases for V and 7 bases for J; bases not matched to a gene: 8. The germline V gene encodes CDR1 MGHRA and CDR2 YSYEKL.

V and J are TRBV10-3 and TRBJ2-7; D gene unclear. Germline V CDR1 and CDR2: ENHRY, SYGVKD. V was trimmed by 3 bases and J by 0 bases, leaving 12 bases between them. The CDR3 loop spans 15 amino acids. The CDR3 coding sequence is TGTGCCATCAGTGATATTAGCACCCACTCCTACGAGCAGTACTTC. Amino acid sequence: CAISDISTHSYEQYF.

The chain recombines TRBV5-1 with TRBJ1-2, with D perhaps TRBD1 (5 bases). Germline V lookup: CDR1 SGHRS, CDR2 YFSETQ. Trimming removed 3 bases from V and 6 bases from J, with 12 bases in between. This CDR3 is 13 amino acids long. The DNA for the CDR3 is TGCGCCAGCAGCTCGCAGGGCACTGATGGCTACACCTTC. Translation: CASSSQGTDGYTF.

V gene TRBV28 combines with J gene TRBJ1-3; 10 bases are shared with TRBD1. There are 17 residues in the CDR3. Germline CDR1 MDHEN, CDR2 SYDVKM. The V and J ends lost 6 bases and 4 bases, in that order; junction bases with no gene match: 12. CDR3 sequence (DNA): TGTGCCAGCAGACAATCTCCGGGACAGGGGCAAGGAAACACCATATATTTT. It is translated as CASRQSPGQGQGNTIYF.

This clone was seen only once. At the DNA level, this CDR3 is encoded by other sequences in the same sample as well. This chain uses TRBV7-9 with TRBJ2-1; 7 nucleotides align to TRBD1. CDR1 and CDR2 (germline): SEHNR, FQNEAQ (reference sequence). V shed 5 bases and J 3 bases; nucleotides not matched to a gene: 1. The CDR3 extends over 13 amino acids. The CDR3 nucleotides read TGTGCCAGCAGCCGGGACAGCTACAATGAGCAGTTCTTC. Amino acid sequence: CASSRDSYNEQFF.

The CDR3 nucleotides are TGTGCCAGCGGTAGTCGGTTTATGGACAATGAGCAGTTCTTC. This translates into CASGSRFMDNEQFF. The chain links TRBV9 to TRBJ2-1; D is unclear. The CDR3 length is 14 residues. V was cut by 7 bases and J by 5 bases, with 16 bases left in between. In germline, CDR1 is SGDLS, CDR2 YYNGEE.

The genes are TRBV28 and TRBJ1-6; D is ambiguous. The CDR3 is 13 residues long. Per germline, CDR1 MDHEN and CDR2 SYDVKM. Trimming shortened V by 4 bases and J by 5 bases, and 6 bases separated the two germline ends. The CDR3 DNA sequence: TGTGCCAGCAGTTCGGCTGATAATTCACCCCTCCACTTT. Translation gives CASSSADNSPLHF.

The chain couples TRBV21-1 to TRBJ1-2; the table's D call, TRBD1, has no DNA check behind it. TRBV21-1 is a listed pseudogene. The CDR3 runs to 16 residues. The DNA of the CDR3 is TGTGCCAGCAGCAAAGGAGGGGGAGAGAGAAACTATGGCTACACCTTC. It specifies CASSKGGGERNYGYTF.

The gene calls are TRBV5-6 and TRBJ1-1; 7 positions match TRBD1. J gave up 11 bases and V 0 bases, and 7 bases lay outside the gene matches. CDR1 is SGHDT and CDR2 is YYEEEE in the germline V gene. The CDR3 totals 13 residues. CDR3: CASSLERGGQAFF. The CDR3 DNA reads as TGTGCCAGCAGCTTGGAGCGGGGGGGACAGGCTTTCTTT. Filled out from reference TRBV5-6 and TRBJ1-1, the complete variable domain reads DAGVTQSPTHLIKTRGQQVTLRCSPKSGHDTVSWYQQALGQGPQFIFQYYEEEERQRGNFPDRFSGHQFPNYSSELNVNALLLGDSALYLCASSLERGGQAFFGQGTRLTVV.

This clone has just a few counts. The chain is built from TRBV7-8 and TRBJ1-2; TRBD1 aligns across 9 bases. CDR1 SGHVS and CDR2 FQNEAQ come from the germline V gene. The trim removed 5 bases at V and 7 bases at J, leaving 8 bases unmatched. CDR3 size: 14 residues. The CDR3 region has the DNA TGTGCCAGCAGCCAAGAACAGGGGGCGGGTGGCTACACCTTC. Translation: CASSQEQGAGGYTF.